This T cell receptor beta chain was identified in a study of long-term antiretroviral therapy in people with HIV. This clone was picked up one time. With survey level as its setting, the immunoSEQ assay was v3.0. The assay was immunoSEQ multiplex PCR, and TCRdb's table has in-frame clones only and misses some. The profile shows 20,000 to 30,000 clones, around 80% of them singletons. This CDR3 is built from 12 residues. CDR1 is LGHNT, CDR2 FRNRAP, per germline. Trimming left V 2 bases short and J 4 bases short, with 2 bases between. The sequenced sample was unsorted PBMCs, obtained 1.2 years after starting antiretroviral therapy. This chain links TRBV12-5 with TRBJ2-2; D unclear. The receptor was isolated from a woman aged 40 to 55 with HIV. The CDR3 DNA reads as TGTGCTAGTGGTTTGAGCACCGGGGAGCTGTTTTTT. Amino acid sequence: CASGLSTGELFF.